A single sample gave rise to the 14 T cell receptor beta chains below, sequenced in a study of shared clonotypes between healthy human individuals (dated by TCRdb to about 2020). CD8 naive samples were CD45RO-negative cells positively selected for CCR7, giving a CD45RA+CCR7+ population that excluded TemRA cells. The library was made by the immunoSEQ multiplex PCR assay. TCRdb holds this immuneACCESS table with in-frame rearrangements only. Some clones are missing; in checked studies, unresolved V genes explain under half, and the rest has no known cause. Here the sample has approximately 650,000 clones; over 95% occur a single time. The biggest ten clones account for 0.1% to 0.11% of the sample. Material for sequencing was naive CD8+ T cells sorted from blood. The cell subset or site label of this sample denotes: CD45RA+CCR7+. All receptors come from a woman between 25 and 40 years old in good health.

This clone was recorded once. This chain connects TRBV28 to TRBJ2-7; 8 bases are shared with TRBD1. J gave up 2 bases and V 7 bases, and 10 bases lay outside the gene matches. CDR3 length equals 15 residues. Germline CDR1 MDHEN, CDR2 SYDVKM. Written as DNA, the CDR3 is TGTGCCAGCACCCCCGGACAGGGAAGAACCTACGAGCAGTACTTC. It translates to CASTPGQGRTYEQYF. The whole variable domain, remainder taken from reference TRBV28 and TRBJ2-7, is DVKVTQSSRYLVKRTGEKVFLECVQDMDHENMFWYRQDPGLGLRLIYFSYDVKMKEKGDIPEGYSVSREKKERFSLILESASTNQTSMYLCASTPGQGRTYEQYFGPGTRLTVT.

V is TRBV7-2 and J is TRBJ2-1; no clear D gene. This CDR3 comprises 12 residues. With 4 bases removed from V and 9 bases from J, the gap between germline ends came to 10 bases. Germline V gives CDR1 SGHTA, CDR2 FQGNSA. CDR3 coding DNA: TGTGCCAGCAGCTGGGTTGGGTTTGAGCAGTTCTTC. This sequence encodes CASSWVGFEQFF.

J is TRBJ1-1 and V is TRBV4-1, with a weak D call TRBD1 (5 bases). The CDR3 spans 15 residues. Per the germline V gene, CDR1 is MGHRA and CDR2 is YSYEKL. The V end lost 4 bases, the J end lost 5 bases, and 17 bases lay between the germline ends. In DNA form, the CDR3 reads TGCGCCAGCAGCCCGGGAGGCGGGGACGTGACTGAAGCTTTCTTT. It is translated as CASSPGGGDVTEAFF.

CDR3 bases: TGCGCCAGCAGCCAAGCTTTTTCAGGGGGCGGATACGAGCAGTACTTC. Its protein is CASSQAFSGGGYEQYF. This chain links TRBV4-1 with TRBJ2-7; TRBD1 agrees at 8 bases. The CDR3 runs 16 residues. Trimming cost V 1 base and J 4 bases; bases outside gene matches: 9. Germline CDR1 MGHRA, CDR2 YSYEKL.

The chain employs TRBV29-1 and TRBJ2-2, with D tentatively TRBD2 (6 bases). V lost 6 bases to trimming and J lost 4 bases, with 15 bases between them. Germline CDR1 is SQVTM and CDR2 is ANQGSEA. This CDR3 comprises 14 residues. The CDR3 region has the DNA TGCAGCGTACGACTAGGACTGGGCACCGGGGAGCTGTTTTTT. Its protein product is CSVRLGLGTGELFF.

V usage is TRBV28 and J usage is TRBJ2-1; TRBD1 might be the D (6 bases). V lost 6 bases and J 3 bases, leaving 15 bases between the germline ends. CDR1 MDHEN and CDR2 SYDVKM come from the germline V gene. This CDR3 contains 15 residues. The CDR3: CASSRGRDNYNEQFF. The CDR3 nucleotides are TGTGCCAGCAGCCGTGGACGGGACAACTACAATGAGCAGTTCTTC.

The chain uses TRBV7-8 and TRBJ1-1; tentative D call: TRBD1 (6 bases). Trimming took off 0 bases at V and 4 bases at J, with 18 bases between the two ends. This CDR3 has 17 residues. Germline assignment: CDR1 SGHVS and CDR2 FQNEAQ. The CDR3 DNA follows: TGTGCCAGCAGCTTAGCGGTCGGGTCTTGGGGGGCCACTGAAGCTTTCTTT. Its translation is CASSLAVGSWGATEAFF.

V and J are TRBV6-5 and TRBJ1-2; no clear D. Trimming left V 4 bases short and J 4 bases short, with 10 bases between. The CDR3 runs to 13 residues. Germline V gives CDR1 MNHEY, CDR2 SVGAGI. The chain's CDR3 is CASSSPPSYGYTF. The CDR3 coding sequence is TGTGCCAGCAGTTCTCCTCCTTCCTATGGCTACACCTTC.

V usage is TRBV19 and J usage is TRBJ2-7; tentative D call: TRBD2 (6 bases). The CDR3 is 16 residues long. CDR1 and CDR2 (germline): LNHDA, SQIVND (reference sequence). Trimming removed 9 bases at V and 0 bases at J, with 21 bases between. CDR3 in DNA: TGTGCCAGGGATAAAAACGGGGTAGCGGCCTCCTACGAGCAGTACTTC. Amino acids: CARDKNGVAASYEQYF.

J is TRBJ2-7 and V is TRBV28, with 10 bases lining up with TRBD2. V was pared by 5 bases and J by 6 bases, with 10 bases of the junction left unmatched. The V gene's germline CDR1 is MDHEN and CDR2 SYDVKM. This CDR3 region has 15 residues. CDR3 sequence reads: CASSPLKLAGREQYF. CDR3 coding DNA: TGTGCCAGCAGTCCGCTGAAACTAGCGGGACGCGAGCAGTACTTC.

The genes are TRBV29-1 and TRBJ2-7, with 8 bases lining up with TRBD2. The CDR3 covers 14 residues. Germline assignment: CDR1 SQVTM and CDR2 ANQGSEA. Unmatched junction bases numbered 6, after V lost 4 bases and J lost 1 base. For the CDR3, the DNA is TGCAGCGTTGTGGAGCGGGAGAGATCCTACGAGCAGTACTTC. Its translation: CSVVERERSYEQYF.

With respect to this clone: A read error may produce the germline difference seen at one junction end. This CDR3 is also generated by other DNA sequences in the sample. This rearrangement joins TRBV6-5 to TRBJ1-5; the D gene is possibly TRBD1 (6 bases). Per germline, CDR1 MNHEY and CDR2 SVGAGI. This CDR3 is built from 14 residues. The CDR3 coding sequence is TGTGCCAGCAGTATCGGACAGAACAATCAGCCCCAACATTTT. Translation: CASSIGQNNQPQHF.

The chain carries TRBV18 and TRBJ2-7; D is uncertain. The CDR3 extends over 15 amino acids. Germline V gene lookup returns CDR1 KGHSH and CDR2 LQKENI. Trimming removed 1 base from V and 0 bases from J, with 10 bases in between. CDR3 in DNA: TGTGCCAGCTCACCACAACGGCCCCGCTCCTACGAGCAGTACTTC. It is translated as CASSPQRPRSYEQYF.

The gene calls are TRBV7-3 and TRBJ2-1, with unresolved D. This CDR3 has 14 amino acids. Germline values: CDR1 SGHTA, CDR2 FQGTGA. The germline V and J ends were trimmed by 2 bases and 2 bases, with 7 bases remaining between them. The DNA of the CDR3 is TGTGCCAGCAGCTTACTCCCAGCCTACAATGAGCAGTTCTTC. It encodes CASSLLPAYNEQFF. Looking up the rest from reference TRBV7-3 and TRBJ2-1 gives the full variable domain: GAGVSQTPSNKVTEKGKYVELRCDPISGHTALYWYRQSLGQGPEFLIYFQGTGAADDSGLPNDRFFAVRPEGSVSTLKIQRTERGDSAVYLCASSLLPAYNEQFFGPGTRLTVL.